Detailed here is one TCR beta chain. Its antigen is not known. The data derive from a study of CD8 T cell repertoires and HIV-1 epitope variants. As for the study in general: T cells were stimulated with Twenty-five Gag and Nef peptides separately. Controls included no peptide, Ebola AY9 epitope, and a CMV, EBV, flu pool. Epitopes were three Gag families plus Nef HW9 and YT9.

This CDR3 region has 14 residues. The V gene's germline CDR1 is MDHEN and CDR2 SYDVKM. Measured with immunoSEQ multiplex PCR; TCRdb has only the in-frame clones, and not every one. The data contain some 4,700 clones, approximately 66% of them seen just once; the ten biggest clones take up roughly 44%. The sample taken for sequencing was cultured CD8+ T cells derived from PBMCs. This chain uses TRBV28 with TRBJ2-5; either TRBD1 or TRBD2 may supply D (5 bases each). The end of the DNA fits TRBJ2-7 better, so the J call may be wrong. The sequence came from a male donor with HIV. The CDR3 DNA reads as TGTGCCAGCAGCCCCCGGGACGGAGCCTACGAGCAGTACTTC. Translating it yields CASSPRDGAYEQYF.